These 32 T cell receptor beta chains share one sample of origin, sequenced in a study of blood T cell repertoires in COVID-19. Sequenced by immunoSEQ multiplex PCR; TCRdb stores in-frame clones only, minus some. Of roughly 290,000 clones listed, 90% were seen once; the top ten hold 6.8%. Source material: peripheral blood. The receptor source for this set is a woman younger than 45 with COVID-19, enrolled during active disease.

This clone was recorded once. V gene TRBV2 combines with J gene TRBJ1-4; 8 bases align to TRBD1. Trimming took 5 bases from V and 9 from J; bases not matched to a gene: 8. CDR1 is SNHLY, CDR2 FYNNEI, per germline. The CDR3 contains 14 residues. As DNA, the CDR3 is TGTGCCAGCAGTCAGGGGGCGGACGAGAAAAAACTGTTTTTT. This gives the protein CASSQGADEKKLFF.

This sequence joins TRBV5-1 and TRBJ2-7; TRBD2 aligns across 8 bases. Germline CDR1 is SGHRS and CDR2 is YFSETQ. Trimming at V came to 0 bases and at J to 5 bases, leaving 13 bases not matched to a gene. The CDR3 contains 17 residues. The DNA of the CDR3 is TGCGCCAGCAGCTTGGAGGTGCGACTAGCGTCAGTTCACGAGCAGTACTTC. Protein sequence: CASSLEVRLASVHEQYF.

The J gene is TRBJ1-4, the V gene TRBV2; 8 positions match TRBD1. Germline V CDR1 and CDR2: SNHLY, FYNNEI. The junction had 8 bases not matched to a gene; V was cut back by 9 bases and J by 8 bases. CDR3 length equals 13 residues. CDR3 region: CASSQGVHEKLFF. The CDR3 DNA reads as TGTGCCAGTTCACAGGGGGTGCACGAAAAACTGTTTTTT.

The chain employs TRBV7-8 and TRBJ2-2; possible D gene TRBD2, 5 bases. Per germline, CDR1 SGHVS and CDR2 FQNEAQ. This CDR3 spans 16 amino acids. The V and J ends lost 1 base and 7 bases respectively, with 16 bases between them. In nucleotides, the CDR3 is TGTGCCAGCAGCTTAGTAGGATTCCGCGCGGGCGGGGAGCTGTTTTTT. Its translation is CASSLVGFRAGGELFF.

This clone was seen more than once but under ten times. The genes are TRBV5-4 and TRBJ1-6, with 8 bases identical to TRBD1. V shed 0 bases and J 5 bases; nucleotides not matched to a gene: 1. The CDR3 contains 15 residues. Germline-derived CDR1 and CDR2 are SGHNT and YYREEE (reference sequence). CDR3 region: CASSLAQGDNSPLHF. In DNA, the CDR3 is TGTGCCAGCAGCTTGGCACAGGGGGATAATTCACCCCTCCACTTT. Based on the CDR3 plus reference TRBV5-4 and TRBJ1-6, the full variable domain is ETGVTQSPTHLIKTRGQQVTLRCSSQSGHNTVSWYQQALGQGPQFIFQYYREEENGRGNFPPRFSGLQFPNYSSELNVNALELDDSALYLCASSLAQGDNSPLHFGNGTRLTVT.

The chain couples TRBV2 to TRBJ2-5; perhaps TRBD2 as D (6 bases). The CDR3 consists of 14 residues. V was trimmed by 1 base and J by 5 bases, leaving 11 bases between them. Germline assignment: CDR1 SNHLY and CDR2 FYNNEI. The CDR3 is CASSEEGLGETQYF. Here the CDR3 DNA reads TGTGCCAGCAGTGAAGAGGGACTGGGGGAGACCCAGTACTTC.

The rearrangement joins TRBV9 to TRBJ2-3; D is unresolved. CDR1 SGDLS and CDR2 YYNGEE come from the germline V gene. The V and J ends lost 4 bases and 3 bases respectively, with 6 bases between them. The CDR3 length is 12 residues. As DNA, the CDR3 is TGTGCCAGCAGCCCCCGGACAGATACGCAGTATTTT. Residues: CASSPRTDTQYF.

For the CDR3, the DNA is TGCGCCAGCAGCAGGTACTATGGCTACACCTTC. Residues: CASSRYYGYTF. J is TRBJ1-2 and V is TRBV23-1; D unclear. TRBV23-1 falls under the ORF class, with uncertain function. This CDR3 comprises 11 residues. Trimming took off 6 bases at V and 3 bases at J, with 5 bases between the two ends.

This chain uses TRBV28 with TRBJ2-5, with D perhaps TRBD1 (6 bases). The CDR3 sequence is 18 residues long. The germline V gene encodes CDR1 MDHEN and CDR2 SYDVKM. V lost 3 bases, J lost 0 bases, and 20 bases lay in between. The CDR3 sequence: CASSFFGSWGRDQETQYF. The CDR3 DNA sequence: TGTGCCAGCAGTTTTTTTGGGTCGTGGGGGCGAGACCAAGAGACCCAGTACTTC.

This chain links TRBV27 with TRBJ1-2; TRBD1 might be the D (5 bases). Germline V gives CDR1 MNHEY, CDR2 SMNVEV (reference sequence). With 3 bases removed from V and 8 bases from J, the gap between germline ends came to 10 bases. The CDR3 has 12 amino acids. The CDR3 DNA is TGTGCCAGCAGTTTTTCCGGGGGAGGCTACACCTTC. Translation gives CASSFSGGGYTF.

This chain uses TRBV7-9 with TRBJ2-1; TRBD2 is a possible D gene (5 bases). V was trimmed by 4 bases and J by 9 bases, leaving 19 bases between them. The CDR3 runs to 15 residues. Germline CDR1 reads SEHNR; CDR2 reads FQNEAQ (reference sequence). CDR3 protein: CASSSPSGTSSEQFF. DNA of the CDR3: TGTGCCAGCAGCTCCCCGAGCGGTACGAGCAGTGAGCAGTTCTTC.

The chain links TRBV19 to TRBJ1-1, with 8 bases that match TRBD1. V shed 5 bases and J 7 bases; nucleotides not matched to a gene: 9. This CDR3 has 14 amino acids. CDR1 is LNHDA, CDR2 SQIVND, per germline (reference sequence). CDR3 bases: TGTGCCAGTAGTCCCGGGACAGGTTTTGGTGAAGCTTTCTTT. Its protein product is CASSPGTGFGEAFF.

The rearrangement joins TRBV7-9 to TRBJ2-3; possibly TRBD2 for D (6 bases). Trimming removed 2 bases from V and 0 bases from J, with 9 bases in between. Germline V gene data show CDR1 as SEHNR and CDR2 as FQNEAQ (reference sequence). The CDR3 is 15 residues long. CDR3 nucleotide sequence: TGTGCCAGCAGCTTAAGCGGGTCTAGCACAGATACGCAGTATTTT. It encodes CASSLSGSSTDTQYF. The full variable domain, in which reference TRBV7-9 and TRBJ2-3 provide the parts outside the CDR3, is DTGVSQNPRHKITKRGQNVTFRCDPISEHNRLYWYRQTLGQGPEFLTYFQNEAQLEKSRLLSDRFSAERPKGSFSTLEIQRTEQGDSAMYLCASSLSGSSTDTQYFGPGTRLTVL.

The J gene is TRBJ2-7, the V gene TRBV29-1; maybe TRBD1 (5 bases). This CDR3 comprises 12 residues. Germline-derived CDR1 and CDR2 are SQVTM and ANQGSEA. The germline V and J ends were trimmed by 4 bases and 4 bases, with 11 bases remaining between them. The CDR3, as DNA: TGCAGCGTTGGAATAGGGGTTTACGAGCAGTACTTC. Translation gives CSVGIGVYEQYF.

The chain joins TRBV5-4 to TRBJ2-3; 7 positions agree with TRBD2. CDR3 length: 15 amino acids. Germline V lookup: CDR1 SGHNT, CDR2 YYREEE (reference sequence). V lost 5 bases to trimming and J lost 4 bases; unmatched junction nucleotides: 10. CDR3 region: CASRVLGGPSDTQYF. CDR3 sequence (DNA): TGTGCCAGCAGGGTGTTGGGAGGGCCCTCAGATACGCAGTATTTT.

The genes are TRBV24-1 and TRBJ1-5; unclear D gene. CDR1 is KGHDR and CDR2 is SFDVKD in the germline V gene. V was clipped by 2 bases and J by 3 bases, with 7 bases between them. The CDR3 is 14 residues long. The CDR3 coding sequence is TGTGCCACCAGTGATTCACAGTTCAATCAGCCCCAGCATTTT. It codes for CATSDSQFNQPQHF.

The rearrangement links TRBV18 to TRBJ2-2; weak D call: TRBD1 (6 bases). Germline-derived CDR1 and CDR2 are KGHSH and LQKENI. V was pared by 3 bases and J by 7 bases, with 15 bases between. The CDR3 has 15 residues. CDR3 region: CASSPRKQGIGELFF. As DNA, the CDR3 is TGTGCCAGCTCACCGAGGAAACAGGGAATCGGGGAGCTGTTTTTT.

The gene calls are TRBV19 and TRBJ1-2, with TRBD1 matching over 11 bases. Germline values: CDR1 LNHDA, CDR2 SQIVND (reference sequence). This CDR3 comprises 15 residues. V shed 6 bases and J 5 bases; nucleotides not matched to a gene: 8. The CDR3: CASRRTGGSDYGYTF. In DNA form, the CDR3 reads TGTGCCAGTAGGCGGACAGGGGGCTCGGATTATGGCTACACCTTC.

This chain links TRBV10-2 with TRBJ1-1; tentative D call: TRBD1 (5 bases). Trimming stripped 6 bases from V and 1 base from J, with 12 bases between. Germline-derived CDR1 and CDR2 are WSHSY and SAAADI. There are 14 residues in the CDR3. As DNA, the CDR3 is TGCGCCAGCAGAGCCAATGACAGGAACACTGAAGCTTTCTTT. Protein sequence: CASRANDRNTEAFF.

The chain joins TRBV9 to TRBJ1-5; 7 nucleotides agree with TRBD1. J lost 0 bases, V lost 4 bases, and 10 bases had no gene match. Germline loops: CDR1 SGDLS, CDR2 YYNGEE. This CDR3 region has 17 residues. The DNA for the CDR3 is TGTGCCAGCAGCCCCCGTCCCGGGACAGATAGCAATCAGCCCCAGCATTTT. This translates into CASSPRPGTDSNQPQHF.

The V gene is TRBV5-1, the J gene TRBJ1-1; no definite D call. The germline gives CDR1 SGHRS, CDR2 YFSETQ. Trimming stripped 0 bases from V and 1 base from J, with 7 bases between. This CDR3 is 14 amino acids long. The CDR3 reads CASSLGHTNTEAFF. DNA for the CDR3: TGCGCCAGCAGCTTGGGTCACACGAACACTGAAGCTTTCTTT.

V and J are TRBV20-1 and TRBJ2-7; tentatively, D is TRBD2 (5 bases). The CDR3 is 15 residues long. The germline V gene has CDR1 DFQATT and CDR2 SNEGSKA (reference sequence). Trimming took off 3 bases at V and 0 bases at J, with 15 bases between the two ends. The CDR3 reads CSASYPSPSSYEQYF. The CDR3, as DNA: TGCAGTGCTAGTTATCCTAGCCCGAGCTCCTACGAGCAGTACTTC.

This CDR3 is CASSVNPGLKRAEAFF. Written as DNA, the CDR3 is TGTGCCAGCAGTGTAAATCCGGGACTCAAAAGGGCTGAAGCTTTCTTT. This chain uses TRBV2 with TRBJ1-1; the D gene is possibly TRBD1 (5 bases). The V end was cut by 4 bases, the J end by 6 bases, with 21 bases between. Germline V gives CDR1 SNHLY, CDR2 FYNNEI. This CDR3 is built from 16 residues. Full variable domain (remainder filled in from reference TRBV2 and TRBJ1-1): EPEVTQTPSHQVTQMGQEVILRCVPISNHLYFYWYRQILGQKVEFLVSFYNNEISEKSEIFDDQFSVERPDGSNFTLKIRSTKLEDSAMYFCASSVNPGLKRAEAFFGQGTRLTVV.

The chain is built from TRBV29-1 and TRBJ2-3, with D possibly TRBD2 on 5 matching bases. V was pared by 4 bases and J by 1 base, with 12 bases between. CDR3 length equals 14 residues. The germline V gene has CDR1 SQVTM and CDR2 ANQGSEA. CDR3 region: CSVVTGRGTDTQYF. The CDR3 bases are TGCAGCGTTGTTACGGGGAGAGGCACAGATACGCAGTATTTT.

V and J are TRBV6-1 and TRBJ2-7; 7 bases line up with TRBD1. V dropped 3 bases and J dropped 5; count of bases not matched to a gene: 10. Germline-derived CDR1 and CDR2 are MNHNS and SASEGT. This CDR3 is 15 amino acids long. The CDR3 DNA sequence: TGTGCCAGCAGTGACCTAACAGGGGCGTTCCACGAGCAGTACTTC. Encoded protein: CASSDLTGAFHEQYF.

V gene TRBV10-1 combines with J gene TRBJ2-5, with D possibly being TRBD1 (5 bases). CDR3 length: 13 residues. Germline V lookup: CDR1 WNHNN, CDR2 SYGVQD (reference sequence). Trimming shortened V by 2 bases and J by 5 bases, and 9 bases separated the two germline ends. Written as DNA, the CDR3 is TGCGCCAGCAGTGAGCCGTCAGGGGAGACCCAGTACTTC. It yields the protein CASSEPSGETQYF.

The chain has TRBV28 and TRBJ1-2; D is unresolved. The CDR3 consists of 15 residues. Germline V gene sequence: CDR1 MDHEN, CDR2 SYDVKM. The germline V and J ends were trimmed by 2 bases and 2 bases, with 12 bases remaining between them. CDR3 in amino acids: CASSLLGRRNYGYTF. The CDR3 nucleotides are TGTGCCAGCAGTTTACTGGGGAGACGAAACTATGGCTACACCTTC.

CDR3 sequence (DNA): TGTGCCAGCTCACCCCCGGGCGGGATTAGCACAGATACGCAGTATTTT. This translates into CASSPPGGISTDTQYF. The V gene is TRBV18, the J gene TRBJ2-3, with D possibly matching TRBD2 (6 bases). The germline V gene has CDR1 KGHSH and CDR2 LQKENI. This CDR3 has 16 amino acids. Trimming removed 3 bases from V and 0 bases from J, with 13 bases in between.

This chain joins TRBV7-3 and TRBJ2-3; D is uncertain. The CDR3 consists of 13 residues. The germline V and J ends were trimmed by 4 bases and 3 bases, with 8 bases remaining between them. Germline CDR1 reads SGHTA; CDR2 reads FQGTGA. As DNA, the CDR3 is TGTGCCAGCAGCTCCTACAGAACAGATACGCAGTATTTT. Translation gives CASSSYRTDTQYF. The full variable domain, rest sourced from reference TRBV7-3 and TRBJ2-3, is GAGVSQTPSNKVTEKGKYVELRCDPISGHTALYWYRQSLGQGPEFLIYFQGTGAADDSGLPNDRFFAVRPEGSVSTLKIQRTERGDSAVYLCASSSYRTDTQYFGPGTRLTVL.

The chain employs TRBV10-1 and TRBJ2-3, with TRBD2 matching over 7 bases. CDR3 length: 15 amino acids. After removal of 3 bases from V and 4 bases from J, the junction contained 7 bases not matched to a gene. Germline lookup yields CDR1 WNHNN and CDR2 SYGVQD (reference sequence). The CDR3 here is CASSESTSFADTQYF. The CDR3 coding sequence is TGCGCCAGCAGTGAATCGACTAGCTTCGCAGATACGCAGTATTTT.

This chain connects TRBV19 to TRBJ2-7; 10 bases line up with TRBD2. The length of the CDR3 is 14 residues. Germline trimming cut 5 bases from V and 1 base from J; bases unmatched to any gene: 2. Germline V lookup: CDR1 LNHDA, CDR2 SQIVND (reference sequence). CDR3: CASSGTSVSYEQYF. The DNA of the CDR3 is TGTGCCAGTAGTGGGACTAGCGTTTCCTACGAGCAGTACTTC.

The gene calls are TRBV10-3 and TRBJ2-2; D call uncertain. V lost 10 bases to trimming and J lost 0 bases, with 18 bases between them. Germline loops: CDR1 ENHRY, CDR2 SYGVKD. CDR3 length: 16 residues. The CDR3 spells CATTGSAFANTGELFF. The CDR3 DNA reads TGTGCCACCACGGGTTCTGCGTTCGCGAACACCGGGGAGCTGTTTTTT.